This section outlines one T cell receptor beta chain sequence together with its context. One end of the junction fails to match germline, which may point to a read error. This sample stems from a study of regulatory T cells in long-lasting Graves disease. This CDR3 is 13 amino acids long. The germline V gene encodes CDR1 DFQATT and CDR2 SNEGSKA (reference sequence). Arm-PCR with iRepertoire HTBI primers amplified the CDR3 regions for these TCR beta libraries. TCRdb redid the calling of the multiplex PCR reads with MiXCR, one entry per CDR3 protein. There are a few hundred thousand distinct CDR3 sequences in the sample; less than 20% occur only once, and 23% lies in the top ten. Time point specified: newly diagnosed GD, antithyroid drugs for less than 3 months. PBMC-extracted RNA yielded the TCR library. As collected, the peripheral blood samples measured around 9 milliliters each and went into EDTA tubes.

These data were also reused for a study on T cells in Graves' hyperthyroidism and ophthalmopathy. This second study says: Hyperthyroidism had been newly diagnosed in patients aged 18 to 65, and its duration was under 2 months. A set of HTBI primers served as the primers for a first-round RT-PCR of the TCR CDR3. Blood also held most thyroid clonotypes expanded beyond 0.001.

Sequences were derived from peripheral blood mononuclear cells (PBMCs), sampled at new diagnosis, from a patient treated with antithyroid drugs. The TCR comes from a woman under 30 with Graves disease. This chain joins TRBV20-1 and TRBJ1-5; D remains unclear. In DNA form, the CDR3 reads TGCGGTGCTCCACGGGAGTTTAATCAGCCCCAGCATTTT. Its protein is CGAPREFNQPQHF.